One sample yielded the 15 T cell receptor beta chains listed below, sequenced in a study of T cells after yellow fever vaccination. Via MiXCR, TCRdb re-called the 5' RACE reads, giving one row per CDR3 protein. The sample yields nearly 350,000 distinct CDR3 sequences, roughly 8.3% seen once. Specimen: PBMCs, collected approximately 40 days after the first yellow fever vaccination. The receptors were sampled from a man younger than 30 who received the YFV17D yellow fever vaccine.

The chain uses TRBV5-1 and TRBJ2-5; 14 positions match TRBD2. Germline CDR1 and CDR2: SGHRS and YFSETQ. This CDR3 is built from 16 residues. Unmatched junction bases numbered 7, after V lost 4 bases and J lost 5 bases. The CDR3, as DNA: TGCGCCAGCAGCCTAAGGACTAGCGGGGGGCGGGAGACCCAGTACTTC. It encodes CASSLRTSGGRETQYF.

This clonotype was counted a few times. V gene TRBV6-5 combines with J gene TRBJ2-7; D is perhaps TRBD2 (6 bases). Germline values: CDR1 MNHEY, CDR2 SVGAGI. V dropped 2 bases and J dropped 4 bases, with 18 bases sitting between them. This CDR3 spans 16 amino acids. In DNA form, the CDR3 reads TGTGCCAGCAGTTACGTTCCGGGGACTGCACCTTACGAGCAGTACTTC. Translating gives CASSYVPGTAPYEQYF.

This clonotype was seen a few times. This clone may be a read error of a much larger clone one base away. This chain connects TRBV6-6 to TRBJ2-7; D unclear. The ends were cut back, 1 base at V and 3 bases at J, with 1 base in the middle. CDR1 is MNHNY and CDR2 is SVGAGI in the germline V gene (reference sequence). The length of the CDR3 is 11 residues. The CDR3 loop is CASSYYYEQYF. For the CDR3, the DNA is TGTGCCAGCAGTTACTACTACGAGCAGTACTTC.

The chain employs TRBV12-3 or TRBV12-4 and TRBJ2-3, with 12 bases matching TRBD2. Losses at the gene ends were 2 bases for V and 5 bases for J; bases not matched to a gene: 11. This CDR3 spans 18 amino acids. CDR3 sequence reads: CASSLRRSSGGAQDTQYF. CDR3 nucleotide sequence: TGTGCCAGCAGTTTACGACGTTCTAGCGGGGGGGCCCAAGATACGCAGTATTTT.

This clonotype was detected a few times. The V call is TRBV7-9, the J call TRBJ2-1; 13 nucleotides agree with TRBD2. V shed 5 bases and J 7 bases; nucleotides not matched to a gene: 5. CDR1 is SEHNR, CDR2 FQNEAQ, per germline (reference sequence). The CDR3 extends over 15 amino acids. CDR3 amino acids: CASSRPGLAGNEQFF. The CDR3, as DNA: TGTGCCAGCAGCCGTCCGGGACTAGCGGGGAATGAGCAGTTCTTC.

This chain uses TRBV4-1 with TRBJ1-1, with TRBD1 as a possible D gene (5 bases). V shed 0 bases and J shed 1 base, with 9 bases lying between them. Germline V gene data show CDR1 as MGHRA and CDR2 as YSYEKL. CDR3 size: 15 residues. CDR3 loop: CASSQDGQGNTEAFF. The CDR3 region has the DNA TGCGCCAGCAGCCAAGATGGTCAGGGGAACACTGAAGCTTTCTTT.

This clonotype was found many times. CDR3 in DNA: TGCAGTGCTAGTTCGTCCGGGGGCGCGGACACCATATATTTT. This sequence encodes CSASSSGGADTIYF. V is TRBV20-1 and J is TRBJ1-3, with TRBD1 as a possible D gene (6 bases). The germline V and J ends were trimmed by 3 bases and 8 bases, with 17 bases remaining between them. This CDR3 has 14 residues. CDR1 is DFQATT, CDR2 SNEGSKA, per germline (reference sequence).

This clonotype was observed a handful of times. The rearrangement uses TRBV12-3 or TRBV12-4 and TRBJ2-3, with a tentative D call TRBD1 (5 bases). V gave up 3 bases and J gave up 0 bases, with 7 bases separating them. CDR3 length equals 14 residues. The CDR3 loop reads CASSLTASTDTQYF. CDR3 bases: TGTGCCAGCAGTTTGACAGCTAGCACAGATACGCAGTATTTT.

This clonotype occurred a few times. The rearrangement links TRBV29-1 to TRBJ2-1; 7 bases agree with TRBD1. The CDR3 sequence is 16 residues long. Germline V gene lookup returns CDR1 SQVTM and CDR2 ANQGSEA. Trimming took 1 base from V and 10 from J; bases not matched to a gene: 16. The CDR3 DNA reads as TGCAGCGTTGAAGTAGGGGGCCGTATGATGGCTGGCGAGCAGTTCTTC. Amino acid sequence: CSVEVGGRMMAGEQFF.

This clonotype was observed at least ten times. The chain is built from TRBV12-3 or TRBV12-4 and TRBJ2-3; 11 bases fit TRBD1. The CDR3 is made up of 17 amino acids. After removal of 5 bases from V and 0 bases from J, the junction contained 7 bases not matched to a gene. CDR3 DNA: TGTGCCAGCAGTCCATGGACAGGGGGCCCCAGCACAGATACGCAGTATTTT. This gives the protein CASSPWTGGPSTDTQYF.

The V gene is TRBV20-1, the J gene TRBJ2-5; D gene unclear. This CDR3 is 14 amino acids long. Germline CDR1 DFQATT, CDR2 SNEGSKA (reference sequence). The germline V and J ends were trimmed by 3 bases and 3 bases, with 14 bases remaining between them. CDR3 DNA sequence: TGCAGTGCTAGCCATGAGGACGAAGAAGAGACCCAGTACTTC. It yields the protein CSASHEDEEETQYF.

This clonotype was counted between two and nine times. This chain connects TRBV6-6 to TRBJ2-7; 8 bases map to TRBD1. CDR3 length: 13 amino acids. Trimming cost V 5 bases and J 4 bases; bases outside gene matches: 4. Germline loops: CDR1 MNHNY, CDR2 SVGAGI (reference sequence). CDR3 loop: CASSRGTGYEQYF. DNA of the CDR3: TGTGCCAGCAGTCGTGGGACAGGTTACGAGCAGTACTTC.

This clonotype turned up a few times. The V gene is TRBV20-1, the J gene TRBJ1-2; TRBD1 matches at 8 bases. Losses at the gene ends were 4 bases for V and 5 bases for J; bases not matched to a gene: 6. CDR3 size: 13 residues. Germline-derived CDR1 and CDR2 are DFQATT and SNEGSKA (reference sequence). CDR3 sequence reads: CSATDREPYGYTF. DNA of the CDR3: TGCAGTGCTACGGACAGGGAGCCTTATGGCTACACCTTC.

The chain uses TRBV4-1 and TRBJ2-1; 13 bases are shared with TRBD2. With V trimmed by 2 bases and J by 2 bases, 15 bases remained unmatched. This CDR3 is 21 amino acids long. The germline gives CDR1 MGHRA, CDR2 YSYEKL. CDR3 DNA sequence: TGCGCCAGCAGCCAATCCTCAAGGGTCGGACTAGCGGGGGCAACCTACAATGAGCAGTTCTTC. Translating it yields CASSQSSRVGLAGATYNEQFF.

This clonotype was counted a few times. The rearrangement links TRBV18 to TRBJ2-7, with D maybe TRBD2 (7 bases). Germline assignment: CDR1 KGHSH and CDR2 LQKENI. The CDR3 totals 14 residues. Trimming removed 1 base at V and 5 bases at J, with 12 bases between. The CDR3 DNA is TGTGCCAGCTCACCACTGGAGGGGGGGGACGAGCAGTACTTC. Translation gives CASSPLEGGDEQYF.